Presented here are 24 T cell receptor beta chains from one specimen sequenced in a study of neurological immune-mediated disorders. TCRdb redid the calling of the 5' RACE reads with MiXCR, one entry per CDR3 protein. The table shows fewer than 40,000 distinct CDR3 sequences, with approximately 5% occurring only once. The sample was CD4+ T cells from blood. These receptors were taken from a woman aged 45 to 65 in good health.

This clonotype came up many times. V and J are TRBV5-1 and TRBJ1-6; the D gene is possibly TRBD1 (6 bases). The CDR3 is 13 residues long. The ends were cut back, 7 bases at V and 5 bases at J, with 10 bases in the middle. Germline CDR1 reads SGHRS; CDR2 reads YFSETQ. The CDR3 is CASRRQDNSPLHF. For the CDR3, the DNA is TGCGCCAGCCGCAGACAGGATAATTCACCCCTCCACTTT.

This clonotype has more than one count but fewer than ten. The V gene is TRBV28, the J gene TRBJ1-6; D is undetermined. Trimming pared 2 bases from V and 5 bases from J, leaving 10 bases between. The CDR3 is 15 residues long. Germline CDR1 reads MDHEN; CDR2 reads SYDVKM. The CDR3 bases are TGTGCCAGCAGTTTACAACCGATAGATAATTCACCCCTCCACTTT. Protein sequence: CASSLQPIDNSPLHF.

This clonotype appeared many times. This chain joins TRBV20-1 and TRBJ2-5; 13 nucleotides align to TRBD2. The V gene end was trimmed by 6 bases and the J gene end by 4 bases; junction bases not matched to a gene: 5. Per germline, CDR1 DFQATT and CDR2 SNEGSKA (reference sequence). This CDR3 has 14 amino acids. In DNA, the CDR3 is TGCAGTGCCAAGGGACTAGCGGGAAGAGAGACCCAGTACTTC. Protein: CSAKGLAGRETQYF.

This clonotype was seen repeatedly, ten times or more. V is TRBV27 and J is TRBJ1-1, with no clear D. Trimming took off 6 bases at V and 5 bases at J, with 16 bases between the two ends. Per germline, CDR1 MNHEY and CDR2 SMNVEV (reference sequence). The CDR3 runs to 14 residues. This CDR3 is CASRGLIGWTEAFF. The CDR3, as DNA: TGTGCCAGCAGGGGATTAATAGGGTGGACTGAAGCTTTCTTT.

The chain carries TRBV4-3 and TRBJ2-3; D not resolved. V lost 0 bases and J 2 bases, leaving 6 bases between the germline ends. Per germline, CDR1 LGHNA and CDR2 YSLEER. The CDR3 totals 14 residues. CDR3 in amino acids: CASSQDPHTDTQYF. The DNA of the CDR3 is TGCGCCAGCAGCCAAGATCCCCACACAGATACGCAGTATTTT.

This clonotype was seen repeatedly, ten times or more. The genes are TRBV7-9 and TRBJ2-7; 9 nucleotides line up with TRBD1. The CDR3 consists of 16 residues. Germline CDR1 reads SEHNR; CDR2 reads FQNEAQ (reference sequence). The junction had 11 bases not matched to a gene; V was cut back by 3 bases and J by 5 bases. CDR3 bases: TGTGCCAGCAGCTTTCCCACAGGGGGCTCGTTGAACGAGCAGTACTTC. Translated, it gives CASSFPTGGSLNEQYF. The full variable domain, in which reference TRBV7-9 and TRBJ2-7 provide the parts outside the CDR3, is DTGVSQNPRHKITKRGQNVTFRCDPISEHNRLYWYRQTLGQGPEFLTYFQNEAQLEKSRLLSDRFSAERPKGSFSTLEIQRTEQGDSAMYLCASSFPTGGSLNEQYFGPGTRLTVT.

This clonotype was counted many times. The rearrangement joins TRBV7-3 to TRBJ2-1, with D perhaps matching TRBD2 (6 bases). The germline V and J ends were trimmed by 5 bases and 3 bases, with 14 bases remaining between them. The CDR3 has 15 amino acids. Germline assignment: CDR1 SGHTA and CDR2 FQGTGA. CDR3 sequence reads: CASSRTQTSYNEQFF. Written as DNA, the CDR3 is TGTGCCAGCAGCAGAACGCAGACTAGCTACAATGAGCAGTTCTTC.

This clonotype was counted ten times or more. The DNA for the CDR3 is TGTGCCAGCCGCCGGGAGCAAGTCGGGGAGCTGTTTTTT. Translating gives CASRREQVGELFF. The chain employs TRBV7-2 and TRBJ2-2; a weak D match, TRBD2 (6 bases). The CDR3 length is 13 residues. Germline V CDR1 and CDR2: SGHTA, FQGNSA. V lost 8 bases, J lost 7 bases, and 14 bases lay in between.

This clonotype was seen at least ten times. This chain joins TRBV5-5 and TRBJ2-1, with a possible D match to TRBD2 (6 bases). The germline V gene has CDR1 SGHKS and CDR2 YYEKEE (reference sequence). This CDR3 has 13 amino acids. V lost 4 bases and J lost 14, with 19 bases in between. The CDR3 DNA follows: TGTGCCAGCAGCGAACGGATGGGAGGCACCGAGTTCTTC. It specifies CASSERMGGTEFF.

There are many counts of this clonotype. The V call is TRBV29-1, the J call TRBJ2-2, with 8 bases fitting TRBD1. V shed 7 bases, J shed 2 bases, and the junction held 9 bases outside the gene matches. The germline CDR1 and CDR2 sequences are SQVTM and ANQGSEA. This CDR3 region has 15 residues. This CDR3 is CSDHPGQVNTGELFF. The CDR3 DNA reads as TGCAGCGATCATCCGGGACAGGTTAACACCGGGGAGCTGTTTTTT.

This clonotype was counted at least ten times. V is TRBV5-1 and J is TRBJ1-4; 7 nucleotides match TRBD1. V was clipped by 4 bases and J by 0 bases; unmatched bases: 6. Germline lookup yields CDR1 SGHRS and CDR2 YFSETQ. This CDR3 has 16 residues. CDR3 region: CASSQGDGATNEKLFF. The DNA of the CDR3 is TGCGCCAGCAGCCAGGGGGACGGTGCAACTAATGAAAAACTGTTTTTT. Variable domain in full (rest from reference TRBV5-1 and TRBJ1-4): KAGVTQTPRYLIKTRGQQVTLSCSPISGHRSVSWYQQTPGQGLQFLFEYFSETQRNKGNFPGRFSGRQFSNSRSEMNVSTLELGDSALYLCASSQGDGATNEKLFFGSGTQLSVL.

This clonotype was counted many times. CDR3: CASSIGTKNTEAFF. The CDR3, as DNA: TGTGCCAGCAGCATCGGGACAAAGAACACTGAAGCTTTCTTT. The chain recombines TRBV5-4 with TRBJ1-1; TRBD1 is a possible D gene (6 bases). Deletions cut 4 bases from V and 1 base from J, with 11 bases between. There are 14 residues in the CDR3. The germline gives CDR1 SGHNT, CDR2 YYREEE (reference sequence).

This clonotype was seen at least ten times. V and J are TRBV9 and TRBJ1-6, with a weak D call TRBD1 (5 bases). CDR3 length equals 15 residues. From germline, CDR1 is SGDLS and CDR2 YYNGEE. V was clipped by 4 bases and J by 7 bases, with 15 bases between them. As DNA, the CDR3 is TGTGCCAGCAGCCCGGGGACGCTCGGAAATTCACCCCTCCACTTT. Protein product: CASSPGTLGNSPLHF.

This clonotype has a count of ten or more. The chain employs TRBV20-1 and TRBJ2-3, with TRBD2 matching 9 bases. J lost 1 base, V lost 0 bases, and 5 bases had no gene match. The CDR3 spans 16 residues. Germline assignment: CDR1 DFQATT and CDR2 SNEGSKA (reference sequence). Here the CDR3 reads CSAREVAGVGTDTQYF. As DNA, the CDR3 is TGCAGTGCTAGAGAGGTAGCGGGAGTCGGCACAGATACGCAGTATTTT.

This clonotype is termed medium-sized. The chain combines TRBV7-9 with TRBJ1-2; no clear D. In germline, CDR1 is SEHNR, CDR2 FQNEAQ (reference sequence). V was trimmed by 5 bases and J by 5 bases, leaving 12 bases between them. The CDR3 totals 13 residues. Written as DNA, the CDR3 is TGTGCCAGCAGCGCGGGGAGAGGGTATGGCTACACCTTC. Protein: CASSAGRGYGYTF.

This clonotype was seen many times. V usage is TRBV3-1 and J usage is TRBJ1-2, with 9 nucleotides matching TRBD1. Trimming cost V 11 bases and J 3 bases; bases outside gene matches: 19. The CDR3 loop spans 17 amino acids. CDR1 LGHDT and CDR2 YNNKEL come from the germline V gene (reference sequence). The CDR3 coding sequence is TGTGCCCAGCCGCTGATCGGGACAGGGCCCGGGGACTATGGCTACACCTTC. Translating gives CAQPLIGTGPGDYGYTF.

This clonotype was counted at least ten times. This chain joins TRBV28 and TRBJ2-5; 10 bases map to TRBD1. The CDR3 is 15 amino acids. Germline loops: CDR1 MDHEN, CDR2 SYDVKM. With V trimmed by 5 bases and J by 7 bases, 10 bases remained unmatched. The CDR3 DNA reads as TGTGCCAGCAGTAAAGGGACAGGGGCTCTCGGGACCCAGTACTTC. It yields the protein CASSKGTGALGTQYF. The full variable domain, rest sourced from reference TRBV28 and TRBJ2-5, is DVKVTQSSRYLVKRTGEKVFLECVQDMDHENMFWYRQDPGLGLRLIYFSYDVKMKEKGDIPEGYSVSREKKERFSLILESASTNQTSMYLCASSKGTGALGTQYFGPGTRLLVL.

Ten or more counts support this clonotype. Here the CDR3 reads CASSLGDTYNEQFF. The CDR3 DNA reads TGTGCCAGCAGCTTAGGTGACACGTACAATGAGCAGTTCTTC. This chain joins TRBV7-8 and TRBJ2-1; D not certain. CDR3 size: 14 residues. Trimming took off 1 base at V and 4 bases at J, with 8 bases between the two ends. From germline, CDR1 is SGHVS and CDR2 FQNEAQ.

The sample holds many counts of this clonotype. This chain joins TRBV5-8 and TRBJ2-2; 8 bases are shared with TRBD1. V was clipped by 0 bases and J by 4 bases; unmatched bases: 2. Germline CDR1 and CDR2: SGHTS and YDEGEE. This CDR3 spans 15 amino acids. The CDR3 reads CASSLETGATGELFF. The CDR3 coding sequence is TGTGCCAGCAGCTTGGAGACAGGGGCCACCGGGGAGCTGTTTTTT.

The table lists this clonotype with many counts. The chain carries TRBV6-6 and TRBJ2-1; D may be TRBD2 (5 bases). Germline V gene data show CDR1 as MNHNY and CDR2 as SVGAGI (reference sequence). V was trimmed by 5 bases and J by 2 bases, leaving 10 bases between them. CDR3 length: 14 amino acids. The CDR3 DNA follows: TGTGCCAGCAGTGCCCCTAGCACCTACAATGAGCAGTTCTTC. Translating gives CASSAPSTYNEQFF.

The table lists this clonotype with many counts. The chain employs TRBV11-2 and TRBJ2-1; no clear D. Trimming shortened V by 1 base and J by 10 bases, and 14 bases separated the two germline ends. The length of the CDR3 is 14 residues. CDR1 is SGHAT, CDR2 FQNNGV, per germline. The CDR3 coding sequence is TGTGCCAGCAGCTTAGTAGGAGTTGTAGGGGAGCAGTTCTTC. It specifies CASSLVGVVGEQFF. The variable domain in full, with the rest retrieved from reference TRBV11-2 and TRBJ2-1, is EAGVAQSPRYKIIEKRQSVAFWCNPISGHATLYWYQQILGQGPKLLIQFQNNGVVDDSQLPKDRFSAERLKGVDSTLKIQPAKLEDSAVYLCASSLVGVVGEQFFGPGTRLTVL.

This clonotype was recorded at least ten times. The chain combines TRBV29-1 with TRBJ2-7; D call uncertain. CDR3 length equals 11 residues. Germline V gives CDR1 SQVTM, CDR2 ANQGSEA. Trimming pared 3 bases from V and 3 bases from J, leaving 6 bases between. CDR3 loop: CSVDKGYEQYF. In DNA form, the CDR3 reads TGCAGCGTTGACAAGGGCTACGAGCAGTACTTC.

This clonotype was detected ten times or more. The genes are TRBV20-1 and TRBJ1-5, with a possible D match to TRBD1 (5 bases). Germline CDR1 reads DFQATT; CDR2 reads SNEGSKA (reference sequence). Trimming shortened V by 3 bases and J by 7 bases, and 16 bases separated the two germline ends. This CDR3 has 14 amino acids. DNA of the CDR3: TGCAGTGCTAGCCGGGGCAGCGAATACCAGCCCCAGCATTTT. Encoded protein: CSASRGSEYQPQHF.

The sample holds many counts of this clonotype. CDR3 sequence reads: CSARGVGDGDTQYF. CDR3 nucleotide sequence: TGCAGTGCTAGAGGAGTGGGGGACGGAGATACGCAGTATTTT. The V gene is TRBV20-1, the J gene TRBJ2-3; D may correspond to TRBD1 or TRBD2 (5 bases each). Germline V gene data show CDR1 as DFQATT and CDR2 as SNEGSKA (reference sequence). V lost 1 base, J lost 5 bases, and 13 bases lay in between. The CDR3 runs to 14 residues.